This T cell receptor (beta chain) is from a study of cytomegalovirus exposure and HLA in healthy donors. Germline V gene lookup returns CDR1 SNHLY and CDR2 FYNNEI. CDR3 length equals 15 residues. V was pared by 6 bases and J by 4 bases, with 11 bases of the junction left unmatched. The PCR had 60 Vbeta and 13 Jbeta primers. Original analysis: Approximately 78 million unique TCR beta chains, some 10 million of them shared, were counted by a later analysis. This table comes from immunoSEQ multiplex PCR, and its TCRdb copy is limited to in-frame clones, with some not included. Clone size and V and J calls were adopted from that table, with D and trimming inferred from the DNA. The repertoire holds fewer than 150,000 clones, about 80% seen once, with approximately 7% in the top ten.

This chain joins TRBV2 and TRBJ1-1; 7 bases agree with TRBD1. The sample comprised PBMCs. The receptor comes from a man aged 35 to 55 in good health and CMV-seropositive. In DNA form, the CDR3 reads TGTGCCAGCAGACCCAGGACAGGCTCGGGCACTGAAGCTTTCTTT. Its protein is CASRPRTGSGTEAFF.